This T cell receptor beta chain stems from a study of radiotherapy plus CTLA-4 blockade in lung cancer. TCRdb keeps only in-frame clones here, not all; method: immunoSEQ multiplex PCR. This table has 35,000 or so clones, around 85% appearing once. The study gave focal radiation plus ipilimumab CTLA-4 blockade to patients with chemo-refractory metastatic non-small-cell lung cancer. This CDR3 has 16 residues. V shed 0 bases, J shed 2 bases, and the junction held 4 bases outside the gene matches. Per germline, CDR1 ENHRY and CDR2 SYGVKD. The receptor was derived from a human donor with non-small cell lung cancer who had stable disease on radiotherapy plus ipilimumab. Sequenced here: peripheral blood, sampled from a patient treated with radiotherapy plus ipilimumab. The chain has TRBV10-3 and TRBJ2-3, with 8 bases aligning to TRBD2. The CDR3 coding sequence is TGTGCCATCAGTGAGTCTGCGGGAGGCCACACAGATACGCAGTATTTT. The encoded protein is CAISESAGGHTDTQYF.